This TCR beta chain was sequenced in a study of monozygotic twins with inflammatory bowel disease. Findings of the study overall: Added variability in patient repertoires may stem from differing immunosuppressive treatments. Whether twins were concordant or discordant made no difference to repertoire similarity, possibly from limited power. Distinguishing T cell subtypes was not possible. Healthy twins shared more clonotypes with others than IBD patients, most markedly active ones.

TCRdb re-called the 5' RACE reads and catalogs CDR3 proteins one per entry, DNA excluded. In all, the sample yields fewer than 550,000 distinct CDR3 sequences. Note on this clonotype: Antigen unknown.

Looked up from germline, CDR1 is LGHDT and CDR2 is YNNKEL (reference sequence). The CDR3 has 14 residues. The chain carries TRBV3-1 and TRBJ2-7; TCRdb's D call of TRBD1 is untestable without DNA. The TCR was taken from a human donor with ulcerative colitis or Crohn's disease, or a healthy co-twin of an affected twin (not recorded which). The sample comprised blood. CDR3 loop: CASSPRDRTYEQYF.